Reported below is one T cell receptor (beta chain). What it binds is unknown. The table came from immunoSEQ multiplex PCR; TCRdb's copy has only in-frame clones and leaves some out. Found here are 150,000 to 200,000 clones, around 90% of them singletons; the top ten hold approximately 4%. Germline values: CDR1 SNHLY, CDR2 FYNNEI. This CDR3 contains 11 residues. V was cut by 3 bases and J by 4 bases, with 3 bases left in between. These data belong to a study of T cell responses to AZD1222 COVID-19 vaccine. General study findings and limits: When two AZD1222 doses had been given, Spike-specific TCR breadth and depth rose. The study sampled repertoires only after the peak T cell response. CD4 TCRs covered the whole spike, strongest at regions 160-218 and 743-854. Clonal diversity may have been underestimated in mostly white British donors.

J is TRBJ1-2 and V is TRBV2; D is ambiguous. Sequencing was performed on peripheral blood, taken 28 days after the second dose of the MenACWY control vaccine. This receptor was taken from an adult who received the MenACWY meningococcal vaccine as a control. The CDR3 DNA follows: TGTGCCAGCAGTGACAGCTATGGCTACACCTTC. This sequence encodes CASSDSYGYTF.